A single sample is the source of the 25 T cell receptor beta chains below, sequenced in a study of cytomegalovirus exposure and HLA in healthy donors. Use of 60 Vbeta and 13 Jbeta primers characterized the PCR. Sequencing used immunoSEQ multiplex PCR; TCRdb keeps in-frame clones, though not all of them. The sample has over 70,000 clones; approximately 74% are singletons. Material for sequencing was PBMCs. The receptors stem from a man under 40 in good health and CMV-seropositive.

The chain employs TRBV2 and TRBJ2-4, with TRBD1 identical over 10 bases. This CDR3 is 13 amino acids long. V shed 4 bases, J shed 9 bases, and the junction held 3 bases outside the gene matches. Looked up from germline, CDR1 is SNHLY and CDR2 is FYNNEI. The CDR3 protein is CASSGDRGSIQYF. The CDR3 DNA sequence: TGTGCCAGCAGTGGGGACAGGGGAAGCATTCAGTACTTC.

For the CDR3, the DNA is TGCAGCGTCCTGGGACAGGGTTCTTGGGGCTACACCTTC. Amino acid sequence: CSVLGQGSWGYTF. The chain employs TRBV29-1 and TRBJ1-2; 9 bases are shared with TRBD1. The V gene's germline CDR1 is SQVTM and CDR2 ANQGSEA. This CDR3 has 13 amino acids. V lost 6 bases to trimming and J lost 8 bases; unmatched junction nucleotides: 10. Together with reference TRBV29-1 and TRBJ1-2, the CDR3 gives the full variable domain: SAVISQKPSRDICQRGTSLTIQCQVDSQVTMMFWYRQQPGQSLTLIATANQGSEATYESGFVIDKFPISRPNLTFSTLTVSNMSPEDSSIYLCSVLGQGSWGYTFGSGTRLTVV.

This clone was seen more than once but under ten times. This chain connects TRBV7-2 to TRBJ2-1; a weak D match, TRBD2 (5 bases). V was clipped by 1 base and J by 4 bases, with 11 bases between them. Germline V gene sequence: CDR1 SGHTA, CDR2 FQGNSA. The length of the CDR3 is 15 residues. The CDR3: CASSLEAEVYNEQFF. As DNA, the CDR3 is TGTGCCAGCAGCTTAGAAGCGGAGGTTTACAATGAGCAGTTCTTC.

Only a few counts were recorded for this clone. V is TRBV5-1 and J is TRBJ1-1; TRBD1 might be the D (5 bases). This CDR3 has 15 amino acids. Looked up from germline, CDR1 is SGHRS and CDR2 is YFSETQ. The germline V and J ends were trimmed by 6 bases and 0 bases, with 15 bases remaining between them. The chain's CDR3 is CASTYTGLMNTEAFF. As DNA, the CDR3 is TGCGCCAGCACCTATACGGGACTGATGAACACTGAAGCTTTCTTT.

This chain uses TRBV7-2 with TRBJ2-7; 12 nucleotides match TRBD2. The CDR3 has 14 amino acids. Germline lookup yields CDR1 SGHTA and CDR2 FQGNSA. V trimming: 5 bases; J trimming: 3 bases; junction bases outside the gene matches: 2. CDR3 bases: TGTGCCAGCAGCCCACTAGCGGGGGGCTACGAGCAGTACTTC. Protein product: CASSPLAGGYEQYF.

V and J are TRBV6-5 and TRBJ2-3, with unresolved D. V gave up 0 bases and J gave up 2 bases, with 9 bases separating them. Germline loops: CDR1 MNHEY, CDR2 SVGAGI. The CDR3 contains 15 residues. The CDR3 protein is CASSYSGSLTDTQYF. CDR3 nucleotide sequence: TGTGCCAGCAGTTACTCGGGCAGCCTCACAGATACGCAGTATTTT.

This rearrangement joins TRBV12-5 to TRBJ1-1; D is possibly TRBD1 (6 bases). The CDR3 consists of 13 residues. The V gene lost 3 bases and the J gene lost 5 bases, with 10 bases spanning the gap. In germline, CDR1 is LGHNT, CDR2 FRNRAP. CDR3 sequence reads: CASGFAGVTEAFF. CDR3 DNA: TGTGCTAGTGGTTTCGCAGGGGTTACTGAAGCTTTCTTT.

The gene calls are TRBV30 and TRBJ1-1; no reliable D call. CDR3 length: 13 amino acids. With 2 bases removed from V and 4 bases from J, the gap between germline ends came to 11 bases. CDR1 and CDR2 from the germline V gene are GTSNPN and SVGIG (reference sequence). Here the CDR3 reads CAWSHAGGTEAFF. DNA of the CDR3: TGTGCCTGGAGTCACGCGGGCGGCACTGAAGCTTTCTTT.

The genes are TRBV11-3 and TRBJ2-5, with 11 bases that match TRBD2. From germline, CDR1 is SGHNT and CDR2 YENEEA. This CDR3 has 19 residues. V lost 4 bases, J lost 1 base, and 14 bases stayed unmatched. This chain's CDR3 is CASSSADETSGESQETQYF. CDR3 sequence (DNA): TGTGCCAGCAGCTCTGCAGATGAGACTAGCGGGGAATCCCAAGAGACCCAGTACTTC.

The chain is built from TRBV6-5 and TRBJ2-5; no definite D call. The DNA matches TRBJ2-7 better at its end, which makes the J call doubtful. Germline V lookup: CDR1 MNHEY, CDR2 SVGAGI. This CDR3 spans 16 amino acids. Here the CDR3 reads CASSYSVRATDYEQYF. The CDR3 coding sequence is TGTGCCAGCAGTTACTCAGTCCGGGCTACGGACTACGAGCAGTACTTC.

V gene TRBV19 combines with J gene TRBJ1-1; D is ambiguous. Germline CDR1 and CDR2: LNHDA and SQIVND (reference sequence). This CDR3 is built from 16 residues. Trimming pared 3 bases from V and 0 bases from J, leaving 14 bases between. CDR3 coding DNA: TGTGCCAGTAGTATTCTCGGTGCCTCCTTGAACACTGAAGCTTTCTTT. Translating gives CASSILGASLNTEAFF.

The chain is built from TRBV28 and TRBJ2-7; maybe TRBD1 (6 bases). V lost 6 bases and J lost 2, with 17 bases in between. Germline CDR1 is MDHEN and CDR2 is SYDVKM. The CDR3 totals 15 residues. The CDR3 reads CASRSGTTGPYEQYF. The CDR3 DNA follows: TGTGCCAGCAGGTCCGGGACGACAGGCCCCTACGAGCAGTACTTC.

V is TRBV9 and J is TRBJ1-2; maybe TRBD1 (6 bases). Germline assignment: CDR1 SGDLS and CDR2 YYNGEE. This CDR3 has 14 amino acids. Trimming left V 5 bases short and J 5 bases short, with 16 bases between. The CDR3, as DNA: TGTGCCAGCAGTTCAGAGCCCAGGGGTTATGGCTACACCTTC. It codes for CASSSEPRGYGYTF.

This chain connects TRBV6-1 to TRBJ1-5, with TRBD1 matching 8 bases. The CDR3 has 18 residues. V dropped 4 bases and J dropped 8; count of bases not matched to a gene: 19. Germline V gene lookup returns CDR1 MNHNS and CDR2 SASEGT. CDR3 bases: TGTGCCAGCAGTGGCTCCCGAGACAGGGGAATTGGGAATGAGCCCCAGCATTTT. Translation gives CASSGSRDRGIGNEPQHF.

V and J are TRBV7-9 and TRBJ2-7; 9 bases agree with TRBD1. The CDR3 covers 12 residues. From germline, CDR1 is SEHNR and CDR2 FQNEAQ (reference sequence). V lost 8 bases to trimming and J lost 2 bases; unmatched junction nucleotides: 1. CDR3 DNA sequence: TGTGCCAGCGGACAGGGGACCTACGAGCAGTACTTC. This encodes CASGQGTYEQYF.

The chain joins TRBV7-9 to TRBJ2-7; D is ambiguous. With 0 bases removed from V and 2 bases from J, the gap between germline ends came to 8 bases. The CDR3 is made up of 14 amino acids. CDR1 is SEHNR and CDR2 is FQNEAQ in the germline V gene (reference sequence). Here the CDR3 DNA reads TGTGCCAGCAGCTTAGCGGTGTCAGCCTACGAGCAGTACTTC. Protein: CASSLAVSAYEQYF.

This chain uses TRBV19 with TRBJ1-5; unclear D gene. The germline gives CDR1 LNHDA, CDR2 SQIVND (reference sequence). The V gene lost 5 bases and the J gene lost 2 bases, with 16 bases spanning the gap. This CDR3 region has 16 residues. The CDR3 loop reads CASSPYPGEGNQPQHF. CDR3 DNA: TGTGCCAGTAGTCCTTACCCCGGGGAAGGCAATCAGCCCCAGCATTTT. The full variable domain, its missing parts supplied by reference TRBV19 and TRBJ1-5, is DGGITQSPKYLFRKEGQNVTLSCEQNLNHDAMYWYRQDPGQGLRLIYYSQIVNDFQKGDIAEGYSVSREKKESFPLTVTSAQKNPTAFYLCASSPYPGEGNQPQHFGDGTRLSIL.

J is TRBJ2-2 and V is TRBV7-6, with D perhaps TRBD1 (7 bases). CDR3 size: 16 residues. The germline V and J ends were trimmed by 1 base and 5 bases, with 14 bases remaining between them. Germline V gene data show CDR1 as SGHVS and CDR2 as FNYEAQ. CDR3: CASSLGRDSMTGELFF. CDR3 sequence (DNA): TGTGCCAGCAGCTTAGGGCGGGACAGTATGACCGGGGAGCTGTTTTTT.

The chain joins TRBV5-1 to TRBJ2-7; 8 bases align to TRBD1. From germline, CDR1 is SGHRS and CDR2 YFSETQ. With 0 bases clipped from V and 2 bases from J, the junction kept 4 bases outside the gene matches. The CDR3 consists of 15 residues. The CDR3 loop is CASSLVGQGAYEQYF. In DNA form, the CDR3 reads TGCGCCAGCAGCTTGGTTGGACAGGGAGCCTACGAGCAGTACTTC.

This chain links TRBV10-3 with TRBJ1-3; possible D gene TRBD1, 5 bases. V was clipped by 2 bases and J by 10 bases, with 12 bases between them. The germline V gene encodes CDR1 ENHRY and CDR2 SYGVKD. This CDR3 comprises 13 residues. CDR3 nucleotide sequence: TGTGCCATCAGTGAGGAAGCAGGGCGGACCATATATTTT. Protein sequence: CAISEEAGRTIYF.

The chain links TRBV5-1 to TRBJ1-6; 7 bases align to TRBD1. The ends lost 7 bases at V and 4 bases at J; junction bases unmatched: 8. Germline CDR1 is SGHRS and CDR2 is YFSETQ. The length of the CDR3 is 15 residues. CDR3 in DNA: TGCGCCAGCCAGGGGGACCCCAGATATAATTCACCCCTCCACTTT. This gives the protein CASQGDPRYNSPLHF.

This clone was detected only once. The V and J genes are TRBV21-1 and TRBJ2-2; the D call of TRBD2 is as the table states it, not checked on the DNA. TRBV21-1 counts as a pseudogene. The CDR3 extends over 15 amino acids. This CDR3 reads CASPWVAGIAGELFF. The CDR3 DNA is TGTGCCAGCCCCTGGGTAGCGGGAATCGCCGGGGAGCTGTTTTTT.

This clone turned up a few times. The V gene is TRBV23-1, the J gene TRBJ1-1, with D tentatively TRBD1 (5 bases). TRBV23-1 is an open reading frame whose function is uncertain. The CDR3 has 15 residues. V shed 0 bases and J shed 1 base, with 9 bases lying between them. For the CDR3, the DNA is TGCGCCAGCAGTCAATCGGGCAGGGAGAACACTGAAGCTTTCTTT. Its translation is CASSQSGRENTEAFF.

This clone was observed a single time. CDR3 nucleotides: TGTGCCTGGAGTGGGGAGCCTTTATGGGGCGAGCAGTACTTC. Protein product: CAWSGEPLWGEQYF. The J gene is TRBJ2-7, the V gene TRBV30; a possible D gene is TRBD2 (5 bases). Germline loops: CDR1 GTSNPN, CDR2 SVGIG (reference sequence). V was clipped by 1 base and J by 6 bases, with 16 bases between them. The CDR3 extends over 14 amino acids.

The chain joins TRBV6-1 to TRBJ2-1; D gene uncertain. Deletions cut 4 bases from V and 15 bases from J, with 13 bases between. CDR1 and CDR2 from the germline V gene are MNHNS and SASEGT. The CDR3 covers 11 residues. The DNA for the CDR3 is TGTGCCAGCAGTGCTGCGGCTCTCCGGTTCTTC. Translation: CASSAAALRFF.